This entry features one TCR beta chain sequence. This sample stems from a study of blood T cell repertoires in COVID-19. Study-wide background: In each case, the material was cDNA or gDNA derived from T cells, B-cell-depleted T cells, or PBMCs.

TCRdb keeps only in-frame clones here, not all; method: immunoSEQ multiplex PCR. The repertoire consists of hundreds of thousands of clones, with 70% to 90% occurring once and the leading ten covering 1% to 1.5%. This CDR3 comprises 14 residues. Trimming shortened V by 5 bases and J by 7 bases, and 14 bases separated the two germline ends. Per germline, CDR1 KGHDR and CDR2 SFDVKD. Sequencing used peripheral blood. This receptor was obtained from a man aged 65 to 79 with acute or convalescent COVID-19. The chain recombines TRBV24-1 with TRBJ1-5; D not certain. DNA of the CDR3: TGTGCCACCAGTGTTCCGGGTGAGGGCCAGCCCCAGCATTTT. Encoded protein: CATSVPGEGQPQHF.